This TCR beta chain stems from a study of sequential checkpoint blockade in melanoma. Sequenced by immunoSEQ multiplex PCR; TCRdb stores in-frame clones only, minus some. Among over 9,500 clones listed, less than 75% were seen once. Regarding treatment: randomized to nivolumab then ipilimumab (arm A) or the reverse (arm B). PBMC sorting kept live CD3+CD8+ cells without CD19 or CD56. J gave up 9 bases and V 0 bases, and 1 base lay outside the gene matches. The CDR3 spans 14 residues. Germline V gene lookup returns CDR1 SGHRS and CDR2 YFSETQ. The sample in question was CD8+ T cells sorted from blood (inferred from file names), obtained from a patient given nivolumab and ipilimumab in sequence. The TCR was taken from a human donor with melanoma. This rearrangement joins TRBV5-1 to TRBJ1-6; 9 bases are a match to TRBD1. In nucleotides, the CDR3 is TGCGCCAGCAGCTTGGGGGACAGGGTTTCACCCCTCCACTTT. As protein: CASSLGDRVSPLHF. Filled out from reference TRBV5-1 and TRBJ1-6, the complete variable domain reads KAGVTQTPRYLIKTRGQQVTLSCSPISGHRSVSWYQQTPGQGLQFLFEYFSETQRNKGNFPGRFSGRQFSNSRSEMNVSTLELGDSALYLCASSLGDRVSPLHFGNGTRLTVT.